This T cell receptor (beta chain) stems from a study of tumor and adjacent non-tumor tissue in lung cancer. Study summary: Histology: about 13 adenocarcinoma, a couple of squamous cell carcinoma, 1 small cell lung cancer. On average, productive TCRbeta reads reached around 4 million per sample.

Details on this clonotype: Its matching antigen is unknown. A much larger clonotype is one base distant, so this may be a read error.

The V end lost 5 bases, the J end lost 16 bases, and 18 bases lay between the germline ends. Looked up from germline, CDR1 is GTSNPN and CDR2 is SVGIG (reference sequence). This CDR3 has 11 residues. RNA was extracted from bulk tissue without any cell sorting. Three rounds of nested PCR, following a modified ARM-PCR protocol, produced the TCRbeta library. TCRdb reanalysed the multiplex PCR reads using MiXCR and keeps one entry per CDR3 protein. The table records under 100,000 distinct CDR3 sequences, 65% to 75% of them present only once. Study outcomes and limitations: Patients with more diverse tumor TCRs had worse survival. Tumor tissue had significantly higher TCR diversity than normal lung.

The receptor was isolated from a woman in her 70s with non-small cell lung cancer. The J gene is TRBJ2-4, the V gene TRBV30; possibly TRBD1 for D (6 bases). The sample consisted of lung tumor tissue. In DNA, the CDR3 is TGTGCCTGGGGGACACGGCAGTTCGAATACTTC. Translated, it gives CAWGTRQFEYF.